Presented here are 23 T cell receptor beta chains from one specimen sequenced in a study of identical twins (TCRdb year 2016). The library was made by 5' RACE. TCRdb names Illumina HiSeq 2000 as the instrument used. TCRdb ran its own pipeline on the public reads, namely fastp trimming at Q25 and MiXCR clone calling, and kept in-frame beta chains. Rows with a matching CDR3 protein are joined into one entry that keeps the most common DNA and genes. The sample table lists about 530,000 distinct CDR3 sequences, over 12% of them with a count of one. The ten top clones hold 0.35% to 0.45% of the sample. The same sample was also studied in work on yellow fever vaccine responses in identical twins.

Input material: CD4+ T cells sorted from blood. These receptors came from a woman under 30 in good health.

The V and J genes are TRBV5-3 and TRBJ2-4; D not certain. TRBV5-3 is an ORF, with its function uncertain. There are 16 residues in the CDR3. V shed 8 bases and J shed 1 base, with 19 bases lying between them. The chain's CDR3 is CASSPGRFLAKNIQYF. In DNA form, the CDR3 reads TGTGCCAGCAGCCCCGGACGGTTTCTCGCCAAAAACATTCAGTACTTC.

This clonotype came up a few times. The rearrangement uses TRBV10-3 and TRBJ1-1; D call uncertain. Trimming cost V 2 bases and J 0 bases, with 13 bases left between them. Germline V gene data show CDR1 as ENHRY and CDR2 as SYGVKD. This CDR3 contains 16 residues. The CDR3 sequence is CAISEGGQNMNTEAFF. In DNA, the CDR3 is TGTGCCATCAGTGAGGGAGGGCAGAACATGAACACTGAAGCTTTCTTT.

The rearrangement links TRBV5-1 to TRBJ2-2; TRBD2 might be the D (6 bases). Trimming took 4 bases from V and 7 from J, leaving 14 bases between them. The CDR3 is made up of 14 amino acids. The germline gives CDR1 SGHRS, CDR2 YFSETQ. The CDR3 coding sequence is TGCGCCAGCAGCCGGGACTCCGACAACGGGGAGCTGTTTTTT. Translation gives CASSRDSDNGELFF.

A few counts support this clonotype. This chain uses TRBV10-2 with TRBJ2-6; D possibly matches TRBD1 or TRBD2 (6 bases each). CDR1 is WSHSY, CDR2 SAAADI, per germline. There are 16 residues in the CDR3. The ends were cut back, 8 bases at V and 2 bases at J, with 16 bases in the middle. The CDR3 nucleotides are TGCGCCAGCTCTTCGGAGAGGGGGGCTGGGGCCAACGTCCTGACTTTC. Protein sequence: CASSSERGAGANVLTF.

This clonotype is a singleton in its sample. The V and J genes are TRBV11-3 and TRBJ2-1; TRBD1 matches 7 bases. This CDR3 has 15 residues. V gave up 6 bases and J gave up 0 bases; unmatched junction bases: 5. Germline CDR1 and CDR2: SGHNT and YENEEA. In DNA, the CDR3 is TGTGCCAGCAGTCAGGACAGGAACTCCTACAATGAGCAGTTCTTC. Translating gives CASSQDRNSYNEQFF.

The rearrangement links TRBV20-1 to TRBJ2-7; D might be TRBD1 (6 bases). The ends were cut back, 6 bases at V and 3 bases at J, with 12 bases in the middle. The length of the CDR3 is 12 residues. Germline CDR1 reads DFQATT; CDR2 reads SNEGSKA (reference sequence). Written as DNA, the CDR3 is TGCAGTGCACAAGGACAGTACTACGAGCAGTACTTC. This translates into CSAQGQYYEQYF.

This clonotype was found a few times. Written as DNA, the CDR3 is TGTGCCAGCAGTGACAATAGCGGGAGGGTAGGTGAGCAGTTCTTC. This encodes CASSDNSGRVGEQFF. The chain joins TRBV2 to TRBJ2-1; 11 bases agree with TRBD2. The J segment lost 9 bases and the V segment lost 3 bases, leaving 7 bases of the junction unmatched. The CDR3 spans 15 residues. Per the germline V gene, CDR1 is SNHLY and CDR2 is FYNNEI.

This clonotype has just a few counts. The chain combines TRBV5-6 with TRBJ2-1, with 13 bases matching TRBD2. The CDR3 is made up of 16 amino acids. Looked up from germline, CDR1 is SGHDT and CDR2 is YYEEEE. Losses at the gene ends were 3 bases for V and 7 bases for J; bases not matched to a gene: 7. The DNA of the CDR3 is TGTGCCAGCAGCTCGAATCCGGGACTAGCGGGGAATGAGCAGTTCTTC. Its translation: CASSSNPGLAGNEQFF.

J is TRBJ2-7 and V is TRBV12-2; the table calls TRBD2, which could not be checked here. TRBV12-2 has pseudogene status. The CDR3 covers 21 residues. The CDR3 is CASRLGFWGLAGVSPSYEQYV. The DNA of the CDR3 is TGTGCAAGTCGCTTAGGGTTTTGGGGGCTAGCGGGGGTTTCCCCCTCCTACGAGCAGTACGTC.

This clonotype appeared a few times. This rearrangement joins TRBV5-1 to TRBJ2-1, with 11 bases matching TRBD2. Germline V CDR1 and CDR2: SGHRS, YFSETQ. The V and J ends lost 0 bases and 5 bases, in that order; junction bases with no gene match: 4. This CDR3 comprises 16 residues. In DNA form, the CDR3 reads TGCGCCAGCAGCTTGGTACCTAGCGGGGGGAACAATGAGCAGTTCTTC. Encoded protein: CASSLVPSGGNNEQFF.

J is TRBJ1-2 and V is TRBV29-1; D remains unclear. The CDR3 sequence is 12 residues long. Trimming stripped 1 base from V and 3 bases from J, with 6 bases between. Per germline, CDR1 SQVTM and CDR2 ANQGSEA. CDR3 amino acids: CSVEGLDYGYTF. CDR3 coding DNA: TGCAGCGTTGAAGGGCTAGACTATGGCTACACCTTC.

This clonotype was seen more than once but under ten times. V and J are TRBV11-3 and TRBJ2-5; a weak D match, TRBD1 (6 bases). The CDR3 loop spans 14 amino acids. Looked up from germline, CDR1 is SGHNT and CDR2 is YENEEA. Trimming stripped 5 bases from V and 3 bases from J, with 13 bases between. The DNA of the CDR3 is TGTGCCAGCAGCCCCGGCAGGACAGAAGAGACCCAGTACTTC. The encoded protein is CASSPGRTEETQYF.

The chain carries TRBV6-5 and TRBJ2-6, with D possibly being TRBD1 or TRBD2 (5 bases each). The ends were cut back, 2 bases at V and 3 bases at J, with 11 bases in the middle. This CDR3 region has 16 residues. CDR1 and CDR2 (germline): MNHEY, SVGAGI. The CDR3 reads CASSYAPGHGANVLTF. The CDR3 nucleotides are TGTGCCAGCAGTTACGCCCCGGGGCATGGGGCCAACGTCCTGACTTTC.

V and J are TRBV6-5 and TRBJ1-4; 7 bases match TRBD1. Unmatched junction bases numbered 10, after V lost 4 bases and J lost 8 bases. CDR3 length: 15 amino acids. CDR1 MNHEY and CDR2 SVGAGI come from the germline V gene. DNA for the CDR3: TGTGCCAGCAGTTCACCGGACAGGCCCAACGAAAAACTGTTTTTT. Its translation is CASSSPDRPNEKLFF.

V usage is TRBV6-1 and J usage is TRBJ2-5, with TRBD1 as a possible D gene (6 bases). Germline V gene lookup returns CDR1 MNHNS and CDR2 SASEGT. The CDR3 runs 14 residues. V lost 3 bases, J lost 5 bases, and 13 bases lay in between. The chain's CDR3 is CASSDQQGRETQYF. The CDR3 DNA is TGTGCCAGCAGTGACCAACAGGGAAGGGAGACCCAGTACTTC.

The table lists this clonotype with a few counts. The CDR3 loop reads CSARGERGNEQFF. DNA for the CDR3: TGCAGTGCTAGAGGAGAGCGGGGGAATGAGCAGTTCTTC. This chain joins TRBV20-1 and TRBJ2-1; TRBD2 matches at 8 bases. CDR1 and CDR2 from the germline V gene are DFQATT and SNEGSKA (reference sequence). This CDR3 is 13 amino acids long. V lost 1 base, J lost 7 bases, and 3 bases stayed unmatched.

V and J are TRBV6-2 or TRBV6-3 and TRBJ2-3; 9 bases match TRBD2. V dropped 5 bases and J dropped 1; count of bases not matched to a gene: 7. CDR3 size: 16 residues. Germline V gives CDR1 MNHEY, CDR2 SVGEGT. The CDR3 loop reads CASSGVRGGRTDTQYF. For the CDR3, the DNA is TGTGCCAGCAGTGGGGTGCGGGGGGGCCGCACAGATACGCAGTATTTT.

The CDR3 region is CSAWGIQETQYF. CDR3 DNA: TGCAGCGCCTGGGGGATACAAGAGACCCAGTACTTC. The chain joins TRBV29-1 to TRBJ2-5, with D perhaps TRBD1 or TRBD2 (5 bases each). Germline CDR1 SQVTM, CDR2 ANQGSEA. CDR3 length: 12 residues. Trimming left V 7 bases short and J 2 bases short, with 11 bases between.

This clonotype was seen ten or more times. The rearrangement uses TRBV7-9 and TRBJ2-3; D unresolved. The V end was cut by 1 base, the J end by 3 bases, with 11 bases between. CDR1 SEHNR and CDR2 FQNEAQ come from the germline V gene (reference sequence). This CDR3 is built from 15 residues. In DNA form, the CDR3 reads TGTGCCAGCAGCTTAGACTACCTAAAAACAGATACGCAGTATTTT. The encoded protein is CASSLDYLKTDTQYF.

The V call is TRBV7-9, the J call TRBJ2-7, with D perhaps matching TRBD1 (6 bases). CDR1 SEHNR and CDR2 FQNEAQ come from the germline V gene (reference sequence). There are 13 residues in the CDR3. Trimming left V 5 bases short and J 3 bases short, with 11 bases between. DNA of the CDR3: TGTGCCAGCAGCCCCGGACAGTTCTACGAGCAGTACGTC. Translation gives CASSPGQFYEQYV.

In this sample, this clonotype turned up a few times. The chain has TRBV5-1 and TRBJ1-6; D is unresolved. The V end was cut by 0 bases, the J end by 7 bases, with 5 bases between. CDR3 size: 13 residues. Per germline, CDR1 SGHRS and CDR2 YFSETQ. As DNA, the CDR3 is TGCGCCAGCAGCTTGGTAGAGAATTCACCCCTCCACTTT. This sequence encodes CASSLVENSPLHF.

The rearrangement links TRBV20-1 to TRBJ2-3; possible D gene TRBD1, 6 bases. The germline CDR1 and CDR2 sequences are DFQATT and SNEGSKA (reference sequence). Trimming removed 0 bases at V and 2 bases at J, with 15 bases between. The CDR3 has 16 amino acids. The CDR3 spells CSARDSGQGPTDTQYF. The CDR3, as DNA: TGCAGTGCTAGAGATTCAGGGCAGGGGCCCACAGATACGCAGTATTTT.

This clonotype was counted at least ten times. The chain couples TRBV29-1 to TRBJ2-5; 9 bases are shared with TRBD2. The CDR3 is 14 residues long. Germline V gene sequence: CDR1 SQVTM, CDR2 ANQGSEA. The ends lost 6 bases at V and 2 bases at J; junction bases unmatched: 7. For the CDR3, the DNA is TGCAGCGTCGCGGGGGGGACACTTCAAGAGACCCAGTACTTC. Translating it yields CSVAGGTLQETQYF.